Here is one T cell receptor (beta chain) with its context. The data were taken from a study of blood T cell repertoires in COVID-19. Study information: Sources were T cells, B-cell-depleted T cells, or PBMCs; the material itself was cDNA or gDNA.

This table comes from immunoSEQ multiplex PCR, and its TCRdb copy is limited to in-frame clones, with some not included. The sample contains roughly 150,000 clones, more than 80% of which appear only once. Between the trimmed V and J ends, which lost 1 base and 5 bases, there was a span of 8 bases. The CDR3 extends over 13 amino acids. Patients of the Seattle cohort, enrolled during active infection, were followed longitudinally. The sequencing sample was made of peripheral blood. This chain links TRBV12-3 or TRBV12-4 with TRBJ2-5; D might be TRBD2 (6 bases). This TCR derives from a woman aged 55-70 years with COVID-19, enrolled during active disease. The CDR3 loop reads CASSLGAGETQYF. The CDR3 bases are TGTGCCAGCAGTTTAGGGGCGGGGGAGACCCAGTACTTC.